This entry is about one T cell receptor (beta chain). Its antigen is unknown. This entry belongs to a study of human T cells and chemical hapten exposure. Time point: patch test 1, 2 weeks after DPC sensitization. Treatment here: therapeutic diphenylcyclopropenone sensitization with weekly scalp DPC. General study results and limits: Patch test scores rose with PT1 expanded TCR counts, a positive correlation. Every donor had alopecia, and their immune response may therefore differ from healthy people's. Expanded TCRs showed more large CDR3 clusters than pre-sensitization or healthy control sets.

TCRdb itself ran the RACE reads through MiXCR, one entry per CDR3 protein. The sample shows around 340,000 distinct CDR3 sequences, roughly 6.9% of them seen only once. Germline V CDR1 and CDR2: MNHEY, SMNVEV (reference sequence). J was trimmed by 3 bases and V by 6 bases; bases with no gene match: 4. The CDR3 covers 13 residues. The starting material was whole blood, obtained in connection with sensitization to the hapten diphenylcyclopropenone (DPC). This sequence was found in a woman younger than 30 with alopecia areata. Some clones in this sample may be carry-over from other donors' samples. V is TRBV27 and J is TRBJ2-7; 8 bases are shared with TRBD2. The CDR3 loop reads CASSGGAYYEQYF. For the CDR3, the DNA is TGTGCCAGCAGCGGGGGGGCCTACTACGAGCAGTACTTC.